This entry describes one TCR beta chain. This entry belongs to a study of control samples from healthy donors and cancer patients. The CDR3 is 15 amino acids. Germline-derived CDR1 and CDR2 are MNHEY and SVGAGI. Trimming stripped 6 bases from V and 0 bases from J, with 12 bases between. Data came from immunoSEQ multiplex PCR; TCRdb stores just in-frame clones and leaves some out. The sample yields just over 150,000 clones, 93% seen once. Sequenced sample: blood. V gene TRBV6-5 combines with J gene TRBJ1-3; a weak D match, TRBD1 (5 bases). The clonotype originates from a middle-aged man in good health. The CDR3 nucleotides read TGTGCCAGCAGCTCGGGGGTTCTCTCTGGAAACACCATATATTTT. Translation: CASSSGVLSGNTIYF.